The 25 T cell receptor beta chains below come from one sample, sequenced in a study of radiotherapy plus CTLA-4 blockade in lung cancer. The assay was immunoSEQ multiplex PCR, and TCRdb's table has in-frame clones only and misses some. Of fewer than 100,000 clones listed, around 78% are singletons. Sequencing used peripheral blood, obtained from a patient treated with radiotherapy plus ipilimumab. The receptor set was obtained from a human donor with non-small cell lung cancer whose response to radiotherapy plus ipilimumab could not be evaluated. Some clones in this sample may be carry-over from other donors' samples.

The chain joins TRBV6-4 to TRBJ1-1; 9 bases map to TRBD1. The J segment lost 5 bases and the V segment lost 2 bases, leaving 0 bases of the junction unmatched. This CDR3 region has 13 residues. CDR1 and CDR2 from the germline V gene are MRHNA and SNTAGT. CDR3 loop: CASSDGTGTEAFF. The CDR3 bases are TGTGCCAGCAGTGACGGGACAGGGACTGAAGCTTTCTTT.

This sequence joins TRBV5-8 and TRBJ2-7; D is possibly TRBD2 (5 bases). The germline V gene has CDR1 SGHTS and CDR2 YDEGEE. The CDR3 has 14 residues. Trimming stripped 0 bases from V and 5 bases from J, with 12 bases between. CDR3 coding DNA: TGTGCCAGCAGCTTGGAACCGGGAAGGAACGAGCAGTACTTC. Encoded protein: CASSLEPGRNEQYF.

This clone turned up a few times. This sample includes further DNA sequences coding for the same CDR3. The chain employs TRBV18 and TRBJ2-5; possibly TRBD2 for D (5 bases). The V gene's germline CDR1 is KGHSH and CDR2 LQKENI. The CDR3 has 12 amino acids. V lost 2 bases to trimming and J lost 4 bases, with 5 bases between them. CDR3 sequence (DNA): TGTGCCAGCTCACCAGGAGGAGAGACCCAGTACTTC. Amino acids: CASSPGGETQYF.

This clone is a singleton in its sample. The CDR3 coding sequence is TGTGCCAGCAGCTTTAGTTACGAGCAGTACTTC. Its translation: CASSFSYEQYF. The chain has TRBV11-2 and TRBJ2-7; D gene unclear. Germline CDR1 and CDR2: SGHAT and FQNNGV. V shed 3 bases and J shed 4 bases, with 4 bases lying between them. CDR3 size: 11 residues. Full variable domain (rest looked up from reference TRBV11-2 and TRBJ2-7): EAGVAQSPRYKIIEKRQSVAFWCNPISGHATLYWYQQILGQGPKLLIQFQNNGVVDDSQLPKDRFSAERLKGVDSTLKIQPAKLEDSAVYLCASSFSYEQYFGPGTRLTVT.

About this clone itself: Other DNA sequences in the sample encode the same CDR3. J is TRBJ2-7 and V is TRBV19; 10 bases line up with TRBD1. The CDR3 is made up of 14 amino acids. Germline lookup yields CDR1 LNHDA and CDR2 SQIVND (reference sequence). With 3 bases clipped from V and 1 base from J, the junction kept 0 bases outside the gene matches. The DNA for the CDR3 is TGTGCCAGTAGTATGGGACAGGGGTCCTACGAGCAGTACTTC. It codes for CASSMGQGSYEQYF.

The chain carries TRBV7-9 and TRBJ2-3; D is ambiguous. Germline assignment: CDR1 SEHNR and CDR2 FQNEAQ (reference sequence). The V end was cut by 6 bases, the J end by 0 bases, with 16 bases between. This CDR3 region has 16 residues. The CDR3, as DNA: TGTGCCAGCAGATCAACTAACAAGGCCAGCACAGATACGCAGTATTTT. It encodes CASRSTNKASTDTQYF.

This clone appeared a few times. V usage is TRBV14 and J usage is TRBJ2-7; unclear D gene. The length of the CDR3 is 13 residues. V was clipped by 1 base and J by 0 bases, with 4 bases between them. CDR1 and CDR2 (germline): SGHDN, FVKESK. CDR3 nucleotide sequence: TGTGCCAGCAGCCAAGTAGACTCCTACGAGCAGTACTTC. Protein: CASSQVDSYEQYF.

CDR3 bases: TGTGCCAGCAGACCCGGAGGTGGGGGGGCCTCAGAGACCCAGTACTTC. This translates into CASRPGGGGASETQYF. The chain couples TRBV25-1 to TRBJ2-5; D possibly corresponds to TRBD2 (7 bases). The V end was cut by 6 bases, the J end by 4 bases, with 21 bases between. The germline V gene encodes CDR1 MGHDK and CDR2 SYGVNS. This CDR3 is built from 16 residues.

This chain connects TRBV4-1 to TRBJ1-1; 10 bases line up with TRBD1. Looked up from germline, CDR1 is MGHRA and CDR2 is YSYEKL. J gave up 7 bases and V 1 base, and 9 bases lay outside the gene matches. The CDR3 loop spans 16 amino acids. DNA for the CDR3: TGCGCCAGCAGCCAAGCTCGGACAGGGGGACCTTTTGAAGCTTTCTTT. Protein: CASSQARTGGPFEAFF.

The chain couples TRBV2 to TRBJ1-5; 10 bases line up with TRBD1. Germline CDR1 is SNHLY and CDR2 is FYNNEI. There are 14 residues in the CDR3. Trimming at V came to 9 bases and at J to 5 bases, leaving 7 bases not matched to a gene. This CDR3 is CASTGQGGDQPQHF. In DNA, the CDR3 is TGTGCCAGTACCGGACAGGGGGGCGATCAGCCCCAGCATTTT.

This clone appeared a few times. Here the CDR3 DNA reads TGTGCCATCAAAAGGACAGGGGCGTTGAACACTGAAGCTTTCTTT. Amino acids: CAIKRTGALNTEAFF. The chain links TRBV10-3 to TRBJ1-1, with 9 positions matching TRBD1. Germline V gene data show CDR1 as ENHRY and CDR2 as SYGVKD. This CDR3 spans 15 amino acids. The J segment lost 0 bases and the V segment lost 7 bases, leaving 6 bases of the junction unmatched.

As regards this clone: Other nucleotide sequences from this sample produce the same CDR3. The CDR3 region is CASSGTGGANEKLFF. CDR3 DNA: TGTGCCAGCAGTGGAACAGGGGGGGCTAATGAAAAACTGTTTTTT. This chain links TRBV27 with TRBJ1-4; 8 positions match TRBD1. V lost 5 bases, J lost 3 bases, and 5 bases stayed unmatched. Germline lookup yields CDR1 MNHEY and CDR2 SMNVEV (reference sequence). This CDR3 region has 15 residues.

CDR3 protein: CASLPGQNTDTQYF. CDR3 sequence (DNA): TGTGCCAGCCTCCCGGGACAGAACACAGATACGCAGTATTTT. The genes are TRBV6-5 and TRBJ2-3; 7 positions agree with TRBD1. The CDR3 length is 14 residues. The germline V gene encodes CDR1 MNHEY and CDR2 SVGAGI. The trim removed 8 bases at V and 2 bases at J, leaving 7 bases unmatched.

The genes are TRBV5-1 and TRBJ2-5; D possibly corresponds to TRBD2 (6 bases). In germline, CDR1 is SGHRS, CDR2 YFSETQ. This CDR3 contains 15 residues. V was cut by 0 bases and J by 1 base, with 10 bases left in between. CDR3 region: CASSLVGGVQETQYF. The CDR3 DNA sequence: TGCGCCAGCAGCTTGGTAGGAGGGGTCCAAGAGACCCAGTACTTC.

The V call is TRBV10-1, the J call TRBJ2-5; tentative D call: TRBD2 (6 bases). Trimming pared 0 bases from V and 1 base from J, leaving 15 bases between. This CDR3 contains 17 residues. Germline values: CDR1 WNHNN, CDR2 SYGVQD (reference sequence). CDR3 amino acids: CASSESKGLTTQETQYF. CDR3 DNA: TGCGCCAGCAGTGAGTCGAAGGGACTCACAACCCAAGAGACCCAGTACTTC.

The chain uses TRBV4-3 and TRBJ1-2; unclear D gene. Trimming removed 0 bases at V and 4 bases at J, with 12 bases between. This CDR3 contains 15 residues. Per germline, CDR1 LGHNA and CDR2 YSLEER. The CDR3 bases are TGCGCCAGCAGCCAAGACGTAGCGGAGGGCTATGGCTACACCTTC. Residues: CASSQDVAEGYGYTF.

V and J are TRBV5-1 and TRBJ2-5, with 8 bases that match TRBD2. CDR3 length: 17 residues. Trimming removed 2 bases from V and 1 base from J; junction bases left unmatched: 10. Germline V CDR1 and CDR2: SGHRS, YFSETQ. CDR3 coding DNA: TGCGCCAGCAGCTTCCAGGGCCTAGCGGGCTTCCAAGAGACCCAGTACTTC. It codes for CASSFQGLAGFQETQYF.

The chain recombines TRBV2 with TRBJ1-5; the match to TRBD1 covers 8 bases. Trimming removed 9 bases from V and 7 bases from J; junction bases left unmatched: 8. The CDR3 sequence is 13 residues long. Germline V lookup: CDR1 SNHLY, CDR2 FYNNEI. The CDR3 sequence is CASSPSGGQPQHF. CDR3 bases: TGTGCCAGTTCGCCATCAGGGGGCCAGCCCCAGCATTTT.

The chain employs TRBV28 and TRBJ1-1; 9 bases agree with TRBD1. V trimming: 8 bases; J trimming: 6 bases; junction bases outside the gene matches: 7. The length of the CDR3 is 13 residues. Germline V gene lookup returns CDR1 MDHEN and CDR2 SYDVKM. The CDR3 region has the DNA TGTGCCAGCCTTTTACAGGGGGCCTCTGAAGCTTTCTTT. It translates to CASLLQGASEAFF.

The chain joins TRBV7-9 to TRBJ1-1; 7 bases are shared with TRBD1. The CDR3 has 15 amino acids. CDR1 SEHNR and CDR2 FQNEAQ come from the germline V gene (reference sequence). With V trimmed by 5 bases and J by 0 bases, 6 bases remained unmatched. The CDR3 spells CASSPQGPLNTEAFF. The CDR3 coding sequence is TGTGCCAGCAGCCCACAGGGGCCCTTGAACACTGAAGCTTTCTTT. Based on the CDR3 plus reference TRBV7-9 and TRBJ1-1, the full variable domain is DTGVSQNPRHKITKRGQNVTFRCDPISEHNRLYWYRQTLGQGPEFLTYFQNEAQLEKSRLLSDRFSAERPKGSFSTLEIQRTEQGDSAMYLCASSPQGPLNTEAFFGQGTRLTVV.

This chain links TRBV5-1 with TRBJ2-6; 7 bases are a match to TRBD1. Germline V lookup: CDR1 SGHRS, CDR2 YFSETQ. CDR3 size: 17 residues. V lost 3 bases and J lost 0; bases outside the gene matches: 6. This chain's CDR3 is CASSSARTGSGANVLTF. CDR3 in DNA: TGCGCCAGCAGCTCCGCTAGGACAGGCTCTGGGGCCAACGTCCTGACTTTC.

In this sample, this clone turned up a few times. CDR3 nucleotide sequence: TGTGCCAGCACCGAGGAACCCTACTACGAGCAGTACTTC. Its translation: CASTEEPYYEQYF. The chain links TRBV2 to TRBJ2-7, with D uncertain. Germline CDR1 and CDR2: SNHLY and FYNNEI. V lost 7 bases, J lost 3 bases, and 13 bases lay in between. CDR3 length: 13 residues.

CDR3 amino acids: CASSLGGAVIGNTIYF. The CDR3 nucleotides are TGCGCCAGCAGCTTAGGAGGGGCGGTAATCGGAAACACCATATATTTT. The rearrangement links TRBV5-1 to TRBJ1-3, with D possibly matching TRBD1 (5 bases). This CDR3 is built from 16 residues. Germline-derived CDR1 and CDR2 are SGHRS and YFSETQ. V lost 2 bases, J lost 4 bases, and 16 bases lay in between. The variable domain in full, completed from reference TRBV5-1 and TRBJ1-3, reads KAGVTQTPRYLIKTRGQQVTLSCSPISGHRSVSWYQQTPGQGLQFLFEYFSETQRNKGNFPGRFSGRQFSNSRSEMNVSTLELGDSALYLCASSLGGAVIGNTIYFGEGSWLTVV.

The V gene is TRBV6-8, the J gene TRBJ2-2; 7 bases fit TRBD1. Trimming removed 5 bases from V and 6 bases from J; junction bases left unmatched: 6. Germline assignment: CDR1 MNHGY and CDR2 SAAAGT. The CDR3 runs to 14 residues. CDR3 residues: CASSPTGLAGELFF. As DNA, the CDR3 is TGTGCCAGCAGTCCGACAGGGCTGGCCGGGGAGCTGTTTTTT.

The chain carries TRBV6-5 and TRBJ2-7, with 7 positions matching TRBD1. The J segment lost 3 bases and the V segment lost 4 bases, leaving 6 bases of the junction unmatched. CDR3 size: 14 residues. Germline V gives CDR1 MNHEY, CDR2 SVGAGI. The CDR3 reads CASSFSRDSYEQYF. CDR3 DNA sequence: TGTGCCAGCAGTTTCTCACGGGACAGCTACGAGCAGTACTTC.